Presented here are 14 T cell receptor beta chains from one specimen sequenced in a study of post-analysis software for immune sequencing data. Overall study results and limits: When patients were compared with controls, 4 or 5 TRBV segments were more frequent, TRBV5-6, TRBV5-1 and TRBV20-1 among them.

TCR beta libraries were prepared from cDNA with unique molecular identifiers. TCRdb fed the PCR reads into MiXCR, producing one record per CDR3 protein. The sample has about 760,000 distinct CDR3 sequences, less than 35% seen once. These TCRs are of unknown antigen specificity. The sample consisted of blood. The receptors derive from a girl aged 5-17 years with multiple sclerosis.

V usage is TRBV4-1 and J usage is TRBJ2-1; the D gene is possibly TRBD2 (5 bases). The CDR3 totals 13 residues. CDR1 and CDR2 from the germline V gene are MGHRA and YSYEKL. Trimming took 5 bases from V and 10 from J, leaving 15 bases between them. In DNA, the CDR3 is TGCGCCAGCAGCGGATCTGAGACGGGGGAGCAGTTCTTC. This codes for CASSGSETGEQFF.

The chain is built from TRBV12-3 or TRBV12-4 and TRBJ1-1; TRBD1 is a possible D gene (5 bases). Trimming cost V 5 bases and J 5 bases, with 18 bases left between them. The CDR3 has 15 residues. The CDR3 protein is CASSPPGPRQTEAFF. The CDR3 DNA reads as TGTGCCAGCAGTCCCCCGGGGCCGAGACAGACTGAAGCTTTCTTT.

In its sample, this clonotype was seen a few times. V and J are TRBV20-1 and TRBJ2-5, with 8 bases identical to TRBD2. The CDR3 is 15 residues long. Germline CDR1 is DFQATT and CDR2 is SNEGSKA (reference sequence). The CDR3 sequence is CSRYGPGLGSETQYF. The DNA for the CDR3 is TGCAGCAGATACGGACCGGGACTAGGGAGCGAGACCCAGTACTTC.

The genes are TRBV5-1 and TRBJ2-7; 10 bases align to TRBD1. CDR3 size: 17 residues. V lost 6 bases to trimming and J lost 2 bases; unmatched junction nucleotides: 14. CDR1 is SGHRS, CDR2 YFSETQ, per germline. CDR3 sequence reads: CASTPAQDRGITYEQYF. The CDR3 coding sequence is TGCGCCAGCACGCCCGCTCAGGACAGGGGGATTACCTACGAGCAGTACTTC.

The chain has TRBV20-1 and TRBJ2-1; 12 bases are a match to TRBD2. J gave up 4 bases and V 4 bases, and 5 bases lay outside the gene matches. Germline-derived CDR1 and CDR2 are DFQATT and SNEGSKA (reference sequence). The CDR3 covers 15 residues. CDR3 residues: CSANGLAGTYNEQFF. The CDR3, as DNA: TGCAGTGCTAACGGACTAGCGGGAACTTACAATGAGCAGTTCTTC.

This clonotype was recorded a few times. The rearrangement joins TRBV12-3 or TRBV12-4 to TRBJ1-1; 7 bases map to TRBD1. V shed 5 bases, J shed 3 bases, and the junction held 9 bases outside the gene matches. The CDR3 consists of 15 residues. Here the CDR3 DNA reads TGTGCCAGCAGTCCGCCGACAGGGTCATACACTGAAGCTTTCTTT. Translated: CASSPPTGSYTEAFF.

The CDR3: CASSWRGAGGNEQFF. DNA of the CDR3: TGCGCCAGCAGCTGGCGGGGGGCCGGAGGGAATGAGCAGTTCTTC. The V gene is TRBV5-1, the J gene TRBJ2-1, with TRBD2 matching over 8 bases. Trimming removed 3 bases from V and 7 bases from J; junction bases left unmatched: 9. The CDR3 consists of 15 residues. Germline CDR1 and CDR2: SGHRS and YFSETQ.

Concerning this clonotype: One end of the junction varies from germline; a read error may be responsible. This chain joins TRBV7-6 and TRBJ2-3; possibly TRBD1 for D (5 bases). The CDR3 length is 16 residues. The V gene's germline CDR1 is SGHVS and CDR2 FNYEAQ. The CDR3 DNA is TGTGCCAGCAGCTCAGGGTGGTCCTACTCCACAGATGCGCAGTATTTT. It is translated as CASSSGWSYSTDAQYF.

This clonotype was observed a handful of times. The chain links TRBV5-6 to TRBJ2-5; TRBD1 aligns across 9 bases. The length of the CDR3 is 13 residues. Germline loops: CDR1 SGHDT, CDR2 YYEEEE. The trim removed 3 bases at V and 5 bases at J, leaving 2 bases unmatched. The CDR3 loop is CASSYTGGETQYF. The CDR3, as DNA: TGTGCCAGCAGCTATACAGGGGGCGAGACCCAGTACTTC.

The genes are TRBV10-3 and TRBJ2-7, with 9 bases fitting TRBD1. J lost 2 bases, V lost 11 bases, and 13 bases had no gene match. This CDR3 contains 15 residues. Germline V gene data show CDR1 as ENHRY and CDR2 as SYGVKD. The CDR3 region is CAARRDREIAYEQYF. CDR3 bases: TGTGCCGCCCGGCGGGACAGGGAGATTGCCTACGAGCAGTACTTC.

This sequence joins TRBV2 and TRBJ2-3; 9 positions agree with TRBD2. The germline V gene has CDR1 SNHLY and CDR2 FYNNEI. The CDR3 is made up of 16 amino acids. Germline trimming cut 3 bases from V and 5 bases from J; bases unmatched to any gene: 9. The CDR3 DNA follows: TGTGCCAGCAGTGAGGCTCTAGCGGGGCTCGGAGATACGCAGTATTTT. Residues: CASSEALAGLGDTQYF.

The chain uses TRBV6-1 and TRBJ2-3; 11 bases agree with TRBD2. With 6 bases clipped from V and 4 bases from J, the junction kept 12 bases outside the gene matches. The CDR3 extends over 17 amino acids. The germline CDR1 and CDR2 sequences are MNHNS and SASEGT. CDR3 region: CASRRAVAGGPPDTQYF. The CDR3 DNA reads as TGTGCCAGCAGGAGGGCGGTAGCGGGGGGGCCCCCAGATACGCAGTATTTT.

In its sample, this clonotype was seen a few times. This rearrangement joins TRBV29-1 to TRBJ2-1, with unresolved D. V dropped 7 bases and J dropped 8 bases, with 6 bases sitting between them. There are 9 residues in the CDR3. The germline V gene encodes CDR1 SQVTM and CDR2 ANQGSEA. CDR3 region: CSADYEQFF. The CDR3 DNA reads as TGCAGCGCCGATTATGAGCAGTTCTTC.

This clonotype was found many times. CDR3 in amino acids: CSARRGLAGVTDTQYF. CDR3 bases: TGCAGTGCTAGAAGGGGACTAGCGGGAGTCACAGATACGCAGTATTTT. The rearrangement joins TRBV20-1 to TRBJ2-3, with TRBD2 matching 14 bases. After removal of 2 bases from V and 2 bases from J, the junction contained 3 bases not matched to a gene. CDR1 is DFQATT, CDR2 SNEGSKA, per germline (reference sequence). The CDR3 is 16 residues long.